What follows describes a single T cell receptor (beta chain). Its target is not known. CDR1 and CDR2 from the germline V gene are MGHRA and YSYEKL. The CDR3 totals 14 residues. V shed 1 base and J shed 2 bases, with 9 bases lying between them. The data stem from a study of cytomegalovirus exposure and HLA in healthy donors. Across the study: Researchers previously reported finding 100 million or so unique TCR beta sequences from approximately 190 million T cells.

The donors comprised healthy bone marrow donors. Study-wide findings and caveats: Researchers reported from a later analysis that most CMV-associated TCR beta chains appeared HLA-restricted. Judged likely to be a sequencing artifact was a cluster of highly shared sequence variants.

Primers for the PCR totalled 60 Vbeta and 13 Jbeta. The data were produced by immunoSEQ multiplex PCR, yet TCRdb's version contains in-frame clones alone and is incomplete. The table records 60,000 to 90,000 clones, approximately 67% of them present only once. The genes are TRBV4-1 and TRBJ2-7, with D possibly being TRBD1 (5 bases). This receptor was taken from a man aged 35-49 years in good health and CMV-seropositive. The sample consisted of PBMCs. The CDR3 DNA follows: TGCGCCAGCAGCCAAGTTCCAGGGACCTACGAGCAGTACTTC. It yields the protein CASSQVPGTYEQYF.